This T cell receptor beta chain was sequenced in a study of blood T cell repertoires in COVID-19. Looking at the study overall: Both acute and convalescent COVID-19 samples were obtained from the United States, Italy and Spain. The analysed material was cDNA or gDNA that came from T cells, B-cell-depleted T cells, or PBMCs.

Those enrolled in Seattle joined during active infection and were followed longitudinally afterward. Trimming removed 4 bases from V and 8 bases from J, with 18 bases in between. The CDR3 is 14 residues long. Germline CDR1 and CDR2: SGHNT and YYREEE (reference sequence). As processed by the authors: Counts of nucleated cells, estimated from reference gene primer amplification, were obtained. Generated by immunoSEQ multiplex PCR, the TCRdb table keeps only in-frame clones and is missing some. V and J calls plus clone size are reproduced from that table; the DNA served to infer D and trimming. The repertoire consists of approximately 270,000 clones, with around 89% occurring once and the leading ten covering around 6.6%. A single count supports this clone.

The source is a woman in her twenties or thirties with COVID-19, enrolled during active disease. J is TRBJ1-2 and V is TRBV5-4, with D tentatively TRBD1 (5 bases). Sequenced input: peripheral blood. In DNA form, the CDR3 reads TGTGCCAGCAGCCTAGCGGGGGATTCTGGGGGCTACACCTTC. Translated: CASSLAGDSGGYTF.